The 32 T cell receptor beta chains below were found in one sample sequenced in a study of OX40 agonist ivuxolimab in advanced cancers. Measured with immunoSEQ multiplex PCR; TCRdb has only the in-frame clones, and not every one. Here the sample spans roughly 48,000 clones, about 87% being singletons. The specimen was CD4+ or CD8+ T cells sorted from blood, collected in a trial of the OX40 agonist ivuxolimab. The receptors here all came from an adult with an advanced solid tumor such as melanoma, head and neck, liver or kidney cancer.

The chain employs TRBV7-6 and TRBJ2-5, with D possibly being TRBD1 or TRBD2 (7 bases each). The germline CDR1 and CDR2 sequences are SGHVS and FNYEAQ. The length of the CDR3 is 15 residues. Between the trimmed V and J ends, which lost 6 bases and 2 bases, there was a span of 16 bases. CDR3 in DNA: TGTGCCAGCAGATTACAGGGGAGGGGACAAGAGACCCAGTACTTC. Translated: CASRLQGRGQETQYF.

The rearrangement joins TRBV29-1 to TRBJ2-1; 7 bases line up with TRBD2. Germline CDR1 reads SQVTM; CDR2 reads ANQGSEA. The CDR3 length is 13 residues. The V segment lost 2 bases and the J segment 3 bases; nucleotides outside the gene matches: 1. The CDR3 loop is CSVELADYNEQFF. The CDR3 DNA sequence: TGCAGCGTTGAACTAGCGGACTACAATGAGCAGTTCTTC.

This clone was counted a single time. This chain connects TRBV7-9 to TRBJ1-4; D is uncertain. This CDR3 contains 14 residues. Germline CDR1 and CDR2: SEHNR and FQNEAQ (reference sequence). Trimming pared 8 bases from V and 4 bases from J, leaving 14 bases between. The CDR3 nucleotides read TGTGCCAGCGTACAGTCTGGGATTAATGAAAAACTGTTTTTT. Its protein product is CASVQSGINEKLFF.

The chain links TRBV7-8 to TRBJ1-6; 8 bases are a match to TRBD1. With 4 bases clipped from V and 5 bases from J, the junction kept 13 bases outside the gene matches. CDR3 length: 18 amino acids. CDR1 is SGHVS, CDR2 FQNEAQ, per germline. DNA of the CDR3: TGTGCCAGCAGCTGGGACAGGAGCCAAGTAACCGATAATTCACCCCTCCACTTT. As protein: CASSWDRSQVTDNSPLHF.

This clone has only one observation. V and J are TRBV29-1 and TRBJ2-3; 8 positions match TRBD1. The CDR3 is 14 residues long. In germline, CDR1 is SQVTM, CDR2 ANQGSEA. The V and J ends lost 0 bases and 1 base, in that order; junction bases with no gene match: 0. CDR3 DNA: TGCAGCGTTGAAGACAGGGGGCGCACAGATACGCAGTATTTT. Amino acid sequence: CSVEDRGRTDTQYF.

This chain's CDR3 is CASSQEVGLVYNEQFF. In DNA, the CDR3 is TGCGCCAGCAGCCAAGAAGTAGGGTTGGTGTACAATGAGCAGTTCTTC. The chain employs TRBV4-3 and TRBJ2-1; D call uncertain. The CDR3 is 16 residues long. The germline CDR1 and CDR2 sequences are LGHNA and YSLEER. The V gene lost 0 bases and the J gene lost 4 bases, with 13 bases spanning the gap.

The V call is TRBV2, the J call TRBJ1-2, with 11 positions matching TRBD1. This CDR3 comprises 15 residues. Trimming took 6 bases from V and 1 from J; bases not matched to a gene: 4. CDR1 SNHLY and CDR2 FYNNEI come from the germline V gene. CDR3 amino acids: CASRGTGGYNYGYTF. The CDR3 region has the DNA TGTGCCAGCAGAGGGACAGGGGGGTATAACTATGGCTACACCTTC. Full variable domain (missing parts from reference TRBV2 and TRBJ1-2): EPEVTQTPSHQVTQMGQEVILRCVPISNHLYFYWYRQILGQKVEFLVSFYNNEISEKSEIFDDQFSVERPDGSNFTLKIRSTKLEDSAMYFCASRGTGGYNYGYTFGSGTRLTVV.

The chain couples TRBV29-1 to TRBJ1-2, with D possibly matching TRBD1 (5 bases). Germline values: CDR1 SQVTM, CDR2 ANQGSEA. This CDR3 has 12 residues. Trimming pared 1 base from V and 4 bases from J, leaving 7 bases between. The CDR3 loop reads CSVEGGGYGYTF. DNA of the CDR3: TGCAGCGTTGAAGGTGGGGGCTATGGCTACACCTTC.

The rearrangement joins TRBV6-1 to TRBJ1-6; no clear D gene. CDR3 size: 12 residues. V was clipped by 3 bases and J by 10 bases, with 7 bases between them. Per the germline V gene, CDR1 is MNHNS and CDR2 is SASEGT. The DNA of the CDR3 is TGTGCCAGCAGTGATTCCGGGTCACCCCTCCACTTT. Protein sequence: CASSDSGSPLHF.

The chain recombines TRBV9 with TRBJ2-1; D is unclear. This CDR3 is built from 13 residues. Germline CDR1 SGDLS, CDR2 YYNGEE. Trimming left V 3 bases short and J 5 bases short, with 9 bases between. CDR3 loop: CASSGGGDNEQFF. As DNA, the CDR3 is TGTGCCAGCAGCGGGGGTGGGGACAATGAGCAGTTCTTC.

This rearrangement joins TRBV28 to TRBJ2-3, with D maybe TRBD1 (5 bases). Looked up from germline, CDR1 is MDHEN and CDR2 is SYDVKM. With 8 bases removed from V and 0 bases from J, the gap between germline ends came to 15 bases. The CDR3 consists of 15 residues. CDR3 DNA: TGTGCCAGCGCCCTCTGGGGCAGTAGCACAGATACGCAGTATTTT. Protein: CASALWGSSTDTQYF.

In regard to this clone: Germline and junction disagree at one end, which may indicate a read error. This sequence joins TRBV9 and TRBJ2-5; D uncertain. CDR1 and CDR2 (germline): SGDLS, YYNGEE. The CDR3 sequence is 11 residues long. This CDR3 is CASSGQGTQYF. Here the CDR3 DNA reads TGTGCCAGCAGCGGCCAAGGGACCCAGTACTTC.

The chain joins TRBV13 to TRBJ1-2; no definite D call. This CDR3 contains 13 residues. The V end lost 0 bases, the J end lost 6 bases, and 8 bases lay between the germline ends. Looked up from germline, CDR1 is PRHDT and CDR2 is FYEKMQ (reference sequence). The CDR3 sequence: CASSLGLWDGYTF. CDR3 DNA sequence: TGTGCCAGCAGCTTAGGCCTGTGGGATGGCTACACCTTC.

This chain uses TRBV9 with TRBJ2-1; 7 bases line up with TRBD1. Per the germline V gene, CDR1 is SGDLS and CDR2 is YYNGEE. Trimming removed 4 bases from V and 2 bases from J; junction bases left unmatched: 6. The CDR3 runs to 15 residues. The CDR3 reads CASSLGDRAYNEQFF. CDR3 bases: TGTGCCAGCAGCTTGGGAGACAGGGCCTACAATGAGCAGTTCTTC.

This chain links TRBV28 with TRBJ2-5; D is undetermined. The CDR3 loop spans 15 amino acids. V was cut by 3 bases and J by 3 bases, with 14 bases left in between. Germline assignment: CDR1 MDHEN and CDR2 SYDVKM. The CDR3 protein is CASSFERVEKETQYF. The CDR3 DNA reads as TGTGCCAGCAGTTTTGAAAGGGTGGAAAAAGAGACCCAGTACTTC.

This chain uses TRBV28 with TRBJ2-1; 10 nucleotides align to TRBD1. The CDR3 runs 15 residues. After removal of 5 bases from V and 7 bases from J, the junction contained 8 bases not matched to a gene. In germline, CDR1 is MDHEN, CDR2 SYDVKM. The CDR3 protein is CASSLDRGRGNEQFF. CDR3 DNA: TGTGCCAGCAGTCTTGACAGGGGGCGCGGGAATGAGCAGTTCTTC.

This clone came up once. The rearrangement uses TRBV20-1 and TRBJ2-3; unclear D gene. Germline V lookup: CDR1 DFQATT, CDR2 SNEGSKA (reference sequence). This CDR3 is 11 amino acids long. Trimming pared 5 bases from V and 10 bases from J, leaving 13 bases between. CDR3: CSAPYVQAQYF. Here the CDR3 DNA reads TGCAGTGCTCCCTATGTTCAGGCGCAGTATTTT.

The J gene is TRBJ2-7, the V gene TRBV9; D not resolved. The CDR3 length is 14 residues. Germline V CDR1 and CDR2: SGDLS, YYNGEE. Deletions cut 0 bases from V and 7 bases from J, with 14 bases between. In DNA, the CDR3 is TGTGCCAGCAGCGTAGACACATTGAACTTAGAGCAGTACTTC. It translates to CASSVDTLNLEQYF.

In DNA form, the CDR3 reads TGTGCCAGCAGTTTGGGTCAGACCTACGAGCAGTACTTC. Amino acids: CASSLGQTYEQYF. The V and J genes are TRBV28 and TRBJ2-7; no reliable D call. The germline V gene encodes CDR1 MDHEN and CDR2 SYDVKM. V gave up 3 bases and J gave up 2 bases, with 8 bases separating them. The CDR3 is 13 residues long.

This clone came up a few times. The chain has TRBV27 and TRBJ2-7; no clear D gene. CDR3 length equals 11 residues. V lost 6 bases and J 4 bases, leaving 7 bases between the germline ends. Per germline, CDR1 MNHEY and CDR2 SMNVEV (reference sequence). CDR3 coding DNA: TGTGCCAGCAGGACTCATTACGAGCAGTACTTC. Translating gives CASRTHYEQYF.

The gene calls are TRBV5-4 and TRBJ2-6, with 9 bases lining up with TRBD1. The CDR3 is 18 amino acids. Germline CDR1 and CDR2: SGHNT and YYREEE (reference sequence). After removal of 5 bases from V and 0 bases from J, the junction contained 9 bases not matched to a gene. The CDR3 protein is CASSPPKTGGSGANVLTF. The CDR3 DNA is TGTGCCAGCAGTCCGCCCAAGACAGGGGGCTCTGGGGCCAACGTCCTGACTTTC.

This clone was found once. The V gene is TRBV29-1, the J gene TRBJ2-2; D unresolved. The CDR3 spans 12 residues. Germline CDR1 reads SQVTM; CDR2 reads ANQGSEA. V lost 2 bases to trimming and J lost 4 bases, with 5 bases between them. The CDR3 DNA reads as TGCAGCGTTGAATCCGCCACCGGGGAGCTGTTTTTT. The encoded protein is CSVESATGELFF.

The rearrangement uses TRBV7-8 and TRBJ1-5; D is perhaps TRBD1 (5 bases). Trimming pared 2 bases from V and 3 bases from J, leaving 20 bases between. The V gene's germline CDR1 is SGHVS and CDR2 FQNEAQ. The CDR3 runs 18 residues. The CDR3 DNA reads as TGTGCCAGCAGCTTAAGGGGTTGGGGGGAAGCGGTCAATCAGCCCCAGCATTTT. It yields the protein CASSLRGWGEAVNQPQHF.

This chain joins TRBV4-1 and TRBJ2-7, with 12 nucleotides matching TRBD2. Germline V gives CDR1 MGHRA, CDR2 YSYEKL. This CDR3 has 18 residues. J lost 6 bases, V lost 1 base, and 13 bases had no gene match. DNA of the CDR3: TGCGCCAGCAGCCAAGTGAGGGTCCTAGCGGGGGGGTCCCTCGAGCAGTACTTC. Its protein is CASSQVRVLAGGSLEQYF.

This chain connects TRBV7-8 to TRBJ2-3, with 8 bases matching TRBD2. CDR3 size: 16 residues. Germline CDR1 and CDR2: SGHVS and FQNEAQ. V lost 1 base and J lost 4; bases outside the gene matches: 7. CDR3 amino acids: CASSLVRGVPADTQYF. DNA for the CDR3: TGTGCCAGCAGCTTAGTGCGGGGGGTCCCCGCAGATACGCAGTATTTT.

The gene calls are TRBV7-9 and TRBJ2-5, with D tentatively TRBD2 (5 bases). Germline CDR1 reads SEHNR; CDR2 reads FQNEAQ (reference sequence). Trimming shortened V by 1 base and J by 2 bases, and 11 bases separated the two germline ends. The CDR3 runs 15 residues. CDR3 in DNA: TGTGCCAGCAGCTTAGTGTCGAGCGGACAAGAGACCCAGTACTTC. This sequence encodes CASSLVSSGQETQYF.

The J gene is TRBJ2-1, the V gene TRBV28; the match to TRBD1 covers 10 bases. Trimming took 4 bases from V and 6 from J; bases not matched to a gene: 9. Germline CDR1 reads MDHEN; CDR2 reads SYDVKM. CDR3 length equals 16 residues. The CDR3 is CASSWVPGQGRNEQFF. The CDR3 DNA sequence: TGTGCCAGCAGTTGGGTACCGGGACAGGGGCGCAATGAGCAGTTCTTC.

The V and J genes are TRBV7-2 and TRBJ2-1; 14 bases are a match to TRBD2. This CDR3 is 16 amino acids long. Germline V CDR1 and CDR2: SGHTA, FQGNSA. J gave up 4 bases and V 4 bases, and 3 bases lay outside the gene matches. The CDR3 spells CASSWGLAGAYNEQFF. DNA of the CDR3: TGTGCCAGCAGCTGGGGACTAGCGGGGGCGTACAATGAGCAGTTCTTC.

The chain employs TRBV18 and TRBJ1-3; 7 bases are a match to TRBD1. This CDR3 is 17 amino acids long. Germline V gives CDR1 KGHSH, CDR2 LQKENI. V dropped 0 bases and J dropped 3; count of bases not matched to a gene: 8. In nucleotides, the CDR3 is TGTGCCAGCTCACCACCGTCCCAGACAGGGAGTGGAAACACCATATATTTT. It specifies CASSPPSQTGSGNTIYF.

CDR3 DNA: TGTGCCAGCAGCTTAAGTCCGGGACCTACAACTAATGAAAAACTGTTTTTT. Its translation is CASSLSPGPTTNEKLFF. The V gene is TRBV7-6, the J gene TRBJ1-4, with D possibly TRBD1 on 5 matching bases. V lost 2 bases and J 0 bases, leaving 13 bases between the germline ends. The germline gives CDR1 SGHVS, CDR2 FNYEAQ. The CDR3 extends over 17 amino acids.

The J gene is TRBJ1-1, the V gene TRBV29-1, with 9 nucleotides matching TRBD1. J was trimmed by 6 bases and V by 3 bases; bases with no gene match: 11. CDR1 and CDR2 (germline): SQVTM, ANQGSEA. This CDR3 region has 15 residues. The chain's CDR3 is CSVEEGDRVGAEAFF. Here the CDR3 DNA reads TGCAGCGTTGAGGAAGGGGACAGGGTCGGGGCTGAAGCTTTCTTT.

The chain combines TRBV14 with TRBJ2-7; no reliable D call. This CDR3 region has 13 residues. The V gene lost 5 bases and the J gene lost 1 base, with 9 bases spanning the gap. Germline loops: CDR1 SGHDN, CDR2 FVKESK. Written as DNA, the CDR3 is TGTGCCAGCAGCTCCCTTGCGTCCTACGAGCAGTACTTC. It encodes CASSSLASYEQYF.